This T cell receptor (beta chain) was sequenced during a study of T cell changes during pregnancy in multiple sclerosis. This clone was found a few times. Trimming took off 2 bases at V and 0 bases at J, with 16 bases between the two ends. The CDR3 has 17 residues. Germline V gene lookup returns CDR1 SEHNR and CDR2 FQNEAQ (reference sequence). The protocol was immunoSEQ multiplex PCR, while the TCRdb copy is restricted to in-frame clones and leaves out a portion. The table records 70,000 to 90,000 clones, around 93% of them present only once. Sequenced here: peripheral blood, sampled in the second trimester of pregnancy. The source is a female donor in good health, enrolled as a control in a pregnancy study. The chain joins TRBV7-9 to TRBJ1-1; D unclear. The CDR3 protein is CASSLLDSLFMNTEAFF. The CDR3, as DNA: TGTGCCAGCAGCTTATTGGACTCTCTATTTATGAACACTGAAGCTTTCTTT.